This T cell receptor beta chain was profiled in a study of technical replicates of blood from several donors. The data were produced by immunoSEQ multiplex PCR, yet TCRdb's version contains in-frame clones alone and is incomplete. Here the sample spans around 68,000 clones, under 98% being singletons. From germline, CDR1 is LNHDA and CDR2 SQIVND (reference sequence). V shed 9 bases and J shed 0 bases, with 11 bases lying between them. This CDR3 region has 13 residues. The material sequenced was T cells isolated from PBMCs. The receptor was isolated from a human donor in good health. The chain links TRBV19 to TRBJ1-2, with D maybe TRBD1 (6 bases). DNA of the CDR3: TGTGCCAGCCAACGGACAGCTAACTATGGCTACACCTTC. Its protein is CASQRTANYGYTF.